This entry lists 31 T cell receptor beta chains sequenced from one sample in a study of PD-L1 blockade in urothelial cancer. Using immunoSEQ multiplex PCR, the repertoire was profiled, and TCRdb retains in-frame clones only, with some absent. Among around 110,000 clones listed, 75% to 90% were seen once. Time point noted: peripheral blood 6 weeks after treatment start. Sequences were derived from PBMCs, sampled around atezolizumab (anti-PD-L1) treatment. The receptors shown here come from a man in his 60s with urothelial cancer.

The CDR3 bases are TGCAGCGTTGATACAGGGGGCTTGAACACTGAAGCTTTCTTT. It is translated as CSVDTGGLNTEAFF. The rearrangement links TRBV29-1 to TRBJ1-1, with 9 bases aligning to TRBD1. CDR3 length: 14 residues. Germline CDR1 SQVTM, CDR2 ANQGSEA. The V segment lost 3 bases and the J segment 0 bases; nucleotides outside the gene matches: 2.

The CDR3 spells CATSKAGGPYEQFF. CDR3 nucleotide sequence: TGCGCCACCTCCAAAGCGGGGGGGCCGTATGAGCAGTTCTTC. The chain couples TRBV5-1 to TRBJ2-1; 10 bases fit TRBD2. The germline gives CDR1 SGHRS, CDR2 YFSETQ. The CDR3 totals 14 residues. The J segment lost 8 bases and the V segment lost 9 bases, leaving 11 bases of the junction unmatched.

This chain connects TRBV28 to TRBJ1-2, with D perhaps TRBD1 (6 bases). This CDR3 spans 14 amino acids. Germline lookup yields CDR1 MDHEN and CDR2 SYDVKM. V lost 2 bases, J lost 3 bases, and 10 bases lay in between. The CDR3 sequence: CASSLGGEDYGYTF. As DNA, the CDR3 is TGTGCCAGCAGTTTAGGGGGCGAGGACTATGGCTACACCTTC.

This clone was counted only a few times. The chain uses TRBV7-7 and TRBJ2-2; D is possibly TRBD1 (6 bases). The CDR3 extends over 14 amino acids. V was cut by 5 bases and J by 3 bases, with 10 bases left in between. CDR1 and CDR2 (germline): SSHAT, FNYEAQ (reference sequence). The CDR3 nucleotides are TGTGCCAGCAGCCCACAGGGTTACACCGGGGAGCTGTTTTTT. Protein product: CASSPQGYTGELFF.

The chain joins TRBV7-2 to TRBJ1-6, with D perhaps matching TRBD1 (6 bases). This CDR3 is 15 amino acids long. Deletions cut 4 bases from V and 6 bases from J, with 13 bases between. From germline, CDR1 is SGHTA and CDR2 FQGNSA. Here the CDR3 DNA reads TGTGCCAGCAGCTCACAGACAGGCGTTAATTCACCCCTCCACTTT. Residues: CASSSQTGVNSPLHF.

The genes are TRBV19 and TRBJ2-2; 12 bases are a match to TRBD1. The germline gives CDR1 LNHDA, CDR2 SQIVND (reference sequence). The ends lost 5 bases at V and 2 bases at J; junction bases unmatched: 6. This CDR3 is built from 17 residues. The CDR3 region is CASSRPGTGGNTGELFF. For the CDR3, the DNA is TGTGCCAGTAGTCGACCCGGGACAGGGGGCAACACCGGGGAGCTGTTTTTT.

This chain joins TRBV28 and TRBJ2-7; D is ambiguous. Trimming removed 9 bases at V and 5 bases at J, with 8 bases between. The CDR3 runs 10 residues. Germline V gives CDR1 MDHEN, CDR2 SYDVKM. CDR3 sequence: CASSGNEQYF. CDR3 DNA sequence: TGTGCCAGTTCAGGTAACGAGCAGTACTTC.

V and J are TRBV9 and TRBJ2-3, with D possibly being TRBD1 (7 bases). The germline gives CDR1 SGDLS, CDR2 YYNGEE. This CDR3 has 17 amino acids. Between the trimmed V and J ends, which lost 0 bases and 3 bases, there was a span of 17 bases. The CDR3 region has the DNA TGTGCCAGCAGCGTAGGTCGGGGGACAGTGTATACAGATACGCAGTATTTT. It yields the protein CASSVGRGTVYTDTQYF.

This sequence joins TRBV5-1 and TRBJ1-2, with 8 bases aligning to TRBD1. After removal of 4 bases from V and 7 bases from J, the junction contained 9 bases not matched to a gene. The CDR3 is made up of 14 amino acids. In germline, CDR1 is SGHRS, CDR2 YFSETQ. The CDR3 DNA is TGCGCCAGCAGCGGAACGCAGGGGGCGCGTGGCTACACCTTC. Its protein product is CASSGTQGARGYTF.

J is TRBJ2-3 and V is TRBV7-8; D remains unclear. With 3 bases removed from V and 4 bases from J, the gap between germline ends came to 14 bases. There are 15 residues in the CDR3. Looked up from germline, CDR1 is SGHVS and CDR2 is FQNEAQ. The CDR3 nucleotides read TGTGCCAGCAGCTTTGGCGGCGCTCTGGCAGATACGCAGTATTTT. This gives the protein CASSFGGALADTQYF. Filled out from reference TRBV7-8 and TRBJ2-3, the complete variable domain reads GAGVSQSPRYKVAKRGQDVALRCDPISGHVSLFWYQQALGQGPEFLTYFQNEAQLDKSGLPSDRFFAERPEGSVSTLKIQRTQQEDSAVYLCASSFGGALADTQYFGPGTRLTVL.

The chain has TRBV5-4 and TRBJ2-1; D is undetermined. Deletions cut 1 base from V and 0 bases from J, with 8 bases between. CDR1 is SGHNT, CDR2 YYREEE, per germline (reference sequence). The CDR3 totals 15 residues. The CDR3 DNA sequence: TGTGCCAGCAGCTTGAGCCGGTCCTCCTACAATGAGCAGTTCTTC. Translation: CASSLSRSSYNEQFF.

The chain combines TRBV4-1 with TRBJ2-3, with TRBD2 matching over 9 bases. Germline V gene data show CDR1 as MGHRA and CDR2 as YSYEKL. Germline trimming cut 2 bases from V and 4 bases from J; bases unmatched to any gene: 7. The CDR3 spans 16 residues. Here the CDR3 DNA reads TGCGCCAGCAGCCAACAACCGGGACTAGCATCAGATACGCAGTATTTT. Encoded protein: CASSQQPGLASDTQYF.

This clone came up once. V usage is TRBV2 and J usage is TRBJ2-5, with TRBD2 matching 9 bases. This CDR3 has 15 amino acids. Germline loops: CDR1 SNHLY, CDR2 FYNNEI. Trimming removed 6 bases from V and 5 bases from J; junction bases left unmatched: 10. The CDR3 sequence is CASRDIAGARETQYF. CDR3 DNA: TGTGCCAGCAGGGACATAGCGGGAGCCCGGGAGACCCAGTACTTC. The full variable domain, completed using reference TRBV2 and TRBJ2-5, is EPEVTQTPSHQVTQMGQEVILRCVPISNHLYFYWYRQILGQKVEFLVSFYNNEISEKSEIFDDQFSVERPDGSNFTLKIRSTKLEDSAMYFCASRDIAGARETQYFGPGTRLLVL.

This clone was picked up one time. V usage is TRBV19 and J usage is TRBJ2-4, with D perhaps TRBD1 (6 bases). Trimming stripped 4 bases from V and 0 bases from J, with 13 bases between. The CDR3 loop spans 16 amino acids. Germline V gene data show CDR1 as LNHDA and CDR2 as SQIVND (reference sequence). In DNA, the CDR3 is TGTGCCAGTAGTACTCGACAGGTGCTAGCCAAAAACATTCAGTACTTC. Translating gives CASSTRQVLAKNIQYF.

The chain couples TRBV7-2 to TRBJ1-1; D uncertain. CDR3 size: 15 residues. Germline V lookup: CDR1 SGHTA, CDR2 FQGNSA. V gave up 5 bases and J gave up 3 bases, with 16 bases separating them. The chain's CDR3 is CASSQFTGGHTEAFF. The DNA for the CDR3 is TGTGCCAGCAGCCAATTCACCGGTGGGCACACTGAAGCTTTCTTT.

This clone was observed a handful of times. The chain is built from TRBV7-9 and TRBJ2-3, with 9 bases matching TRBD2. V was clipped by 5 bases and J by 4 bases; unmatched bases: 7. The CDR3 is made up of 15 amino acids. Germline V lookup: CDR1 SEHNR, CDR2 FQNEAQ (reference sequence). The CDR3 loop reads CASSPPGGRADTQYF. The CDR3, as DNA: TGTGCCAGCAGCCCCCCCGGCGGGAGGGCAGATACGCAGTATTTT.

The chain employs TRBV4-3 and TRBJ2-3, with 11 nucleotides matching TRBD2. Germline trimming cut 5 bases from V and 5 bases from J; bases unmatched to any gene: 6. The CDR3 totals 15 residues. The germline gives CDR1 LGHNA, CDR2 YSLEER. The CDR3 DNA reads as TGCGCCAGCAGCGCGACTAGCGGGGATGGAGATACGCAGTATTTT. Encoded protein: CASSATSGDGDTQYF.

Comments on this clone: Other DNA sequences within the sample encode an identical CDR3. The chain employs TRBV5-1 and TRBJ2-2; possibly TRBD1 for D (6 bases). CDR3 length: 15 amino acids. Germline V CDR1 and CDR2: SGHRS, YFSETQ. Trimming pared 1 base from V and 2 bases from J, leaving 9 bases between. The CDR3 loop reads CASSLWTANTGELFF. The CDR3 DNA follows: TGCGCCAGCAGCTTGTGGACAGCAAACACCGGGGAGCTGTTTTTT.

The chain uses TRBV15 and TRBJ2-3; D is possibly TRBD2 (7 bases). The CDR3 loop spans 16 amino acids. The germline V gene has CDR1 LNHNV and CDR2 YYDKDF (reference sequence). V dropped 5 bases and J dropped 1 base, with 16 bases sitting between them. The CDR3 DNA is TGTGCCACCAGCTTATGGGAGGGGGTGGGCACAGATACGCAGTATTTT. This translates into CATSLWEGVGTDTQYF.

The V and J genes are TRBV5-1 and TRBJ2-2, with D perhaps matching TRBD1 (5 bases). V lost 7 bases, J lost 6 bases, and 13 bases lay in between. Germline V lookup: CDR1 SGHRS, CDR2 YFSETQ. The CDR3 length is 13 residues. The CDR3 DNA follows: TGCGCCAGCTCCTCTGAAGGGGCCGGGGAGCTGTTTTTT. Residues: CASSSEGAGELFF.

In this sample, this clone turned up once. This chain joins TRBV28 and TRBJ2-7, with a tentative D call TRBD2 (6 bases). Germline V gives CDR1 MDHEN, CDR2 SYDVKM. Between the trimmed V and J ends, which lost 2 bases and 4 bases, there was a span of 9 bases. This CDR3 comprises 13 residues. CDR3: CASSLAGLYEQYF. The CDR3 region has the DNA TGTGCCAGCAGTTTAGCGGGACTGTACGAGCAGTACTTC.

This rearrangement joins TRBV7-6 to TRBJ2-2; TRBD1 agrees at 8 bases. Germline-derived CDR1 and CDR2 are SGHVS and FNYEAQ. This CDR3 is 18 amino acids long. The V gene end was trimmed by 5 bases and the J gene end by 2 bases; junction bases not matched to a gene: 13. In nucleotides, the CDR3 is TGTGCCAGCAGCCGGGACAGGTCCACCGTAAGCAACACCGGGGAGCTGTTTTTT. Amino acid sequence: CASSRDRSTVSNTGELFF.

The V call is TRBV9, the J call TRBJ2-1, with D possibly TRBD1 on 5 matching bases. V lost 2 bases, J lost 7 bases, and 19 bases lay in between. The CDR3 sequence is 16 residues long. Germline V CDR1 and CDR2: SGDLS, YYNGEE. CDR3 sequence: CASSVNFWSAGNEQFF. CDR3 bases: TGTGCCAGCAGCGTTAACTTTTGGTCAGCAGGGAATGAGCAGTTCTTC.

The V gene is TRBV5-1, the J gene TRBJ1-4; 7 bases agree with TRBD1. CDR1 and CDR2 from the germline V gene are SGHRS and YFSETQ. This CDR3 has 15 amino acids. With 0 bases clipped from V and 7 bases from J, the junction kept 6 bases outside the gene matches. The CDR3 region has the DNA TGCGCCAGCAGCTTGGGGGGGGACAGCTCTGAAAAACTGTTTTTT. This encodes CASSLGGDSSEKLFF.

V usage is TRBV2 and J usage is TRBJ2-5; 9 bases agree with TRBD2. This CDR3 is built from 15 residues. Germline V gives CDR1 SNHLY, CDR2 FYNNEI. The V and J ends lost 2 bases and 5 bases, in that order; junction bases with no gene match: 6. The chain's CDR3 is CASSERSGGLETQYF. CDR3 in DNA: TGTGCCAGCAGTGAAAGAAGCGGGGGGTTGGAGACCCAGTACTTC.

The J gene is TRBJ1-6, the V gene TRBV9; TRBD1 matches at 8 bases. CDR1 and CDR2 (germline): SGDLS, YYNGEE. This CDR3 spans 15 amino acids. J gave up 7 bases and V 0 bases, and 3 bases lay outside the gene matches. CDR3 loop: CASSVGDRPNSPLHF. Here the CDR3 DNA reads TGTGCCAGCAGCGTAGGGGACAGGCCGAATTCACCCCTCCACTTT. Drawing the rest from reference TRBV9 and TRBJ1-6, the complete variable domain is DSGVTQTPKHLITATGQRVTLRCSPRSGDLSVYWYQQSLDQGLQFLIQYYNGEERAKGNILERFSAQQFPDLHSELNLSSLELGDSALYFCASSVGDRPNSPLHFGNGTRLTVT.

This chain connects TRBV9 to TRBJ1-2; D might be TRBD1 (6 bases). There are 19 residues in the CDR3. From germline, CDR1 is SGDLS and CDR2 YYNGEE. Trimming stripped 4 bases from V and 4 bases from J, with 29 bases between. The CDR3, as DNA: TGTGCCAGCAGCTCATCCGTGGGGGGGGCGAGAAGTGCCGCCTATGGCTACACCTTC. Translation: CASSSSVGGARSAAYGYTF.

V and J are TRBV18 and TRBJ2-5; 8 bases line up with TRBD1. Per germline, CDR1 KGHSH and CDR2 LQKENI. This CDR3 spans 15 amino acids. V lost 2 bases and J lost 4; bases outside the gene matches: 6. The CDR3 bases are TGTGCCAGCTCACCAAGTAGACAGGGGAGAGAGACCCAGTACTTC. Its protein is CASSPSRQGRETQYF.

The V call is TRBV5-1, the J call TRBJ2-5; 12 positions match TRBD2. This CDR3 has 18 amino acids. Looked up from germline, CDR1 is SGHRS and CDR2 is YFSETQ. Trimming at V came to 6 bases and at J to 2 bases, leaving 14 bases not matched to a gene. The CDR3 DNA follows: TGCGCCAGCATCCTAGGTCTAGCGGGGGGGCCTGGGCAAGAGACCCAGTACTTC. Translation: CASILGLAGGPGQETQYF.

This sequence joins TRBV7-9 and TRBJ2-5; 8 bases map to TRBD2. V lost 5 bases to trimming and J lost 4 bases; unmatched junction nucleotides: 15. Germline V gene lookup returns CDR1 SEHNR and CDR2 FQNEAQ (reference sequence). CDR3 length equals 17 residues. CDR3 loop: CASSRSPAGGRSETQYF. The CDR3 region has the DNA TGTGCCAGCAGCCGATCCCCTGCGGGGGGCCGGTCAGAGACCCAGTACTTC. The full variable domain, in which reference TRBV7-9 and TRBJ2-5 provide the parts outside the CDR3, is DTGVSQNPRHKITKRGQNVTFRCDPISEHNRLYWYRQTLGQGPEFLTYFQNEAQLEKSRLLSDRFSAERPKGSFSTLEIQRTEQGDSAMYLCASSRSPAGGRSETQYFGPGTRLLVL.

The chain employs TRBV9 and TRBJ2-2; 8 bases fit TRBD2. CDR3 length: 17 amino acids. V lost 3 bases, J lost 7 bases, and 14 bases stayed unmatched. Germline values: CDR1 SGDLS, CDR2 YYNGEE. CDR3 DNA sequence: TGTGCCAGCAGCGCCTTCGGGGGGGCCCGTTTGTACGGGGAGCTGTTTTTT. It yields the protein CASSAFGGARLYGELFF.